The following is a T cell receptor beta chain sequence with its context. As processed by the authors: Amplification from reference gene primers served as the basis for estimated nucleated cell counts. This table comes from immunoSEQ multiplex PCR, and its TCRdb copy is limited to in-frame clones, with some not included. D and trimming come from the DNA, and the V and J calls and clone size come from that table. This table has approximately 200,000 clones, about 86% appearing once. This entry belongs to a study of blood T cell repertoires in COVID-19. Study-wide background: The origin of the acute and convalescent COVID-19 samples was the United States, Italy and Spain. The analysed material was cDNA or gDNA that came from T cells, B-cell-depleted T cells, or PBMCs.

Trimming removed 0 bases at V and 4 bases at J, with 12 bases between. The CDR3 runs to 15 residues. Germline V CDR1 and CDR2: LGHNA, YNFKEQ. The sequence derives from a man in his sixties who had recovered from COVID-19. The V call is TRBV4-2, the J call TRBJ1-2, with D perhaps TRBD1 (5 bases). The specimen was peripheral blood. CDR3 DNA: TGTGCCAGCAGCCAAGAGCAGGGTAGTAGCTATGGCTACACCTTC. Translating gives CASSQEQGSSYGYTF.